This T cell receptor beta chain was captured by sequencing in a study of blood T cell repertoires in COVID-19. Assay used: immunoSEQ multiplex PCR; TCRdb lists only in-frame clones, some missing. Of 200,000 to 250,000 clones listed, about four fifths were seen once; the top ten hold about 4.8%. The CDR3 is made up of 15 amino acids. Germline CDR1 is MDHEN and CDR2 is SYDVKM. With 5 bases clipped from V and 3 bases from J, the junction kept 6 bases outside the gene matches. Material for sequencing was PBMCs or T cells enriched from blood (not recorded which). The chain has TRBV28 and TRBJ2-7; 11 bases are a match to TRBD1. This clonotype originated in a woman in her forties or fifties who had been exposed to COVID-19. The CDR3 region is CASSNPGQGGYEQYF. In nucleotides, the CDR3 is TGTGCCAGCAGTAACCCGGGACAGGGGGGCTACGAGCAGTACTTC. The full variable domain, with the rest looked up from reference TRBV28 and TRBJ2-7, is DVKVTQSSRYLVKRTGEKVFLECVQDMDHENMFWYRQDPGLGLRLIYFSYDVKMKEKGDIPEGYSVSREKKERFSLILESASTNQTSMYLCASSNPGQGGYEQYFGPGTRLTVT.